This T cell receptor beta chain was profiled in a study of technical replicates of blood from a few donors (dated by TCRdb to between 2016 and 2019). The library was generated by the immunoSEQ multiplex PCR assay. TCRdb carries this immuneACCESS record with in-frame sequences only. Its versions omit some clonotypes, under half of them owing to an unresolved V gene in the studies checked, with the rest unexplained. Here the sample has around 50,000 clones; approximately 90% occur a single time. Under 4% of the sample is taken by the ten largest. This clone has just a few counts. Its antigen specificity is not known. It has no much larger one-base neighbor in the sample; base qualities were not kept. Including cysteine and phenylalanine, the CDR3 has 17 amino acids. Of the read, only the CDR3 DNA is kept; its 51 bases are in frame from base 1. The germline V gene yields SGHRS for CDR1 and YFSETQ for CDR2. V is clipped by 3 bases and J by 1 base, and the sequence between their germline boundaries is 14 bases long.

The sequence was obtained from a human donor in good health. Some clones in this sample may be carry-over from other donors' samples. The chain joins TRBV5-1 to TRBJ1-6; a tentative D call is TRBD1 (6 bases match). Source material: PBMCs. The bases are TGCGCCAGCAGCTCAAAGACAGGAGGATCCTATAATTCACCCCTCCACTTT. Translated, it reads CASSSKTGGSYNSPLHF.